The T cell receptor beta chain under discussion was sequenced for a study of tumor and adjacent non-tumor tissue in lung cancer. Looking at the study overall: Aged roughly 31 to 80 years, patients included nine to ten men and 4 to 6 women with stage I to III disease. Samples averaged roughly 4.4 million productive TCRbeta reads each.

Study-level points and caveats: Higher tumor TCR diversity was associated with shorter survival. Tumor tissue had significantly higher TCR diversity than normal lung.

A modified ARM-PCR protocol with three rounds of nested PCR amplified TCRbeta. From the multiplex PCR reads, TCRdb called clonotypes with MiXCR, one entry per CDR3 protein. The sample shows about 98,000 distinct CDR3 sequences, 75% to 85% of them seen only once. This CDR3 has 16 amino acids. CDR1 and CDR2 from the germline V gene are SGHAT and FQNNGV. This clonotype showed up just once. Its target is not known. One end of the junction varies from germline; a read error may be responsible. RNA was extracted from bulk tissue without any cell sorting. More than 3 cm separated this lung sample from the edge of the tumor.

The sequence was collected from a man aged 55 to 70 with small cell lung cancer. The material sequenced was distant non-tumor lung tissue. The chain combines TRBV11-2 with TRBJ2-1, with 11 bases identical to TRBD2. Written as DNA, the CDR3 is TGTCCCAGCAGCTTATCTTTACTAGCGGGAGACAATGAGCAGTTCTTC. This codes for CPSSLSLLAGDNEQFF.